The 11 T cell receptor beta chains below all came from one sample that was sequenced in a study of blood T cell repertoires in COVID-19. Clones were read by immunoSEQ multiplex PCR, and TCRdb kept only the in-frame ones, dropping some. The sample yields about 430,000 clones, around 89% seen once. Sequenced: PBMCs or T cells enriched from blood (not recorded which). Receptor source: a woman in her twenties or thirties with acute COVID-19.

The V and J genes are TRBV6-5 and TRBJ1-1; 8 nucleotides align to TRBD1. This CDR3 has 13 amino acids. Germline CDR1 MNHEY, CDR2 SVGAGI. V trimming: 2 bases; J trimming: 7 bases; junction bases outside the gene matches: 3. The chain's CDR3 is CASSYNRGYEAFF. The CDR3 nucleotides are TGTGCCAGCAGTTACAACAGGGGGTATGAAGCTTTCTTT.

V gene TRBV24-1 combines with J gene TRBJ2-1, with 10 bases aligning to TRBD2. Trimming at V came to 3 bases and at J to 8 bases, leaving 3 bases not matched to a gene. The CDR3 length is 14 residues. Per the germline V gene, CDR1 is KGHDR and CDR2 is SFDVKD. CDR3 sequence reads: CATSDPAGGHEQFF. The DNA for the CDR3 is TGTGCCACCAGTGATCCAGCGGGGGGGCATGAGCAGTTCTTC.

The chain links TRBV24-1 to TRBJ2-2; weak D call: TRBD1 (6 bases). The V end was cut by 5 bases, the J end by 5 bases, with 11 bases between. The CDR3 runs 14 residues. Germline CDR1 is KGHDR and CDR2 is SFDVKD. CDR3 amino acids: CATSGQGMTGELFF. CDR3 sequence (DNA): TGTGCCACCAGTGGGCAGGGGATGACCGGGGAGCTGTTTTTT.

This sequence joins TRBV5-1 and TRBJ1-4; the D is unclear. Trimming removed 0 bases at V and 4 bases at J, with 7 bases between. Germline-derived CDR1 and CDR2 are SGHRS and YFSETQ. The length of the CDR3 is 14 residues. The CDR3, as DNA: TGCGCCAGCAGCTTGGAGTCAGTTAATGAAAAACTGTTTTTT. It encodes CASSLESVNEKLFF.

The V call is TRBV13, the J call TRBJ2-7; D not resolved. The germline V and J ends were trimmed by 4 bases and 3 bases, with 4 bases remaining between them. This CDR3 is built from 11 residues. Per germline, CDR1 PRHDT and CDR2 FYEKMQ (reference sequence). CDR3 bases: TGTGCCAGCAGCTCCCTCTACGAGCAGTACTTC. As protein: CASSSLYEQYF.

The CDR3 loop reads CASGLVASGVIGELFF. DNA for the CDR3: TGTGCTAGTGGTTTGGTAGCTAGCGGGGTAATCGGGGAGCTGTTTTTT. This chain links TRBV12-5 with TRBJ2-2; TRBD2 matches at 9 bases. V was clipped by 0 bases and J by 7 bases; unmatched bases: 6. Per germline, CDR1 LGHNT and CDR2 FRNRAP. This CDR3 region has 16 residues.

The V call is TRBV30, the J call TRBJ1-5; possibly TRBD1 for D (6 bases). Between the trimmed V and J ends, which lost 3 bases and 6 bases, there was a span of 24 bases. This CDR3 spans 17 amino acids. Germline V gene sequence: CDR1 GTSNPN, CDR2 SVGIG (reference sequence). The chain's CDR3 is CAWSAGQGYTGGQPQHF. In DNA form, the CDR3 reads TGTGCCTGGAGCGCGGGGCAGGGGTATACGGGGGGTCAGCCCCAGCATTTT.

This clone was recorded a few times. The chain combines TRBV7-7 with TRBJ2-3, with D perhaps matching TRBD2 (6 bases). Trimming stripped 5 bases from V and 1 base from J, with 10 bases between. The CDR3 extends over 14 amino acids. Per germline, CDR1 SSHAT and CDR2 FNYEAQ (reference sequence). CDR3 protein: CASSPEGGTDTQYF. The CDR3 DNA follows: TGTGCCAGCAGCCCGGAGGGCGGCACAGATACGCAGTATTTT. Full variable domain (remainder filled in from reference TRBV7-7 and TRBJ2-3): GAGVSQSPRYKVTKRGQDVTLRCDPISSHATLYWYQQALGQGPEFLTYFNYEAQPDKSGLPSDRFSAERPEGSISTLTIQRTEQRDSAMYRCASSPEGGTDTQYFGPGTRLTVL.

The J gene is TRBJ1-3, the V gene TRBV4-1, with D hard to call. The V gene's germline CDR1 is MGHRA and CDR2 YSYEKL. This CDR3 region has 14 residues. V shed 0 bases and J shed 4 bases, with 7 bases lying between them. CDR3 sequence reads: CASSQDARGNTIYF. CDR3 in DNA: TGCGCCAGCAGCCAAGATGCGAGAGGAAACACCATATATTTT.

The CDR3 coding sequence is TGTGCCAGCAGCGTCGCGGGGGGTGGCTACGAGCAGTACTTC. Encoded protein: CASSVAGGGYEQYF. This chain joins TRBV9 and TRBJ2-7; 8 bases line up with TRBD2. V shed 2 bases and J 3 bases; nucleotides not matched to a gene: 4. Germline lookup yields CDR1 SGDLS and CDR2 YYNGEE. The CDR3 covers 14 residues.

The rearrangement links TRBV24-1 to TRBJ2-5; TRBD1 matches at 10 bases. V was pared by 11 bases and J by 7 bases, with 15 bases of the junction left unmatched. CDR1 and CDR2 from the germline V gene are KGHDR and SFDVKD. The CDR3 extends over 15 amino acids. The CDR3 region has the DNA TGTGCCAGTCTTTCGTCCGGGACAGGGGTGGTGACCCAGTACTTC. Protein: CASLSSGTGVVTQYF.